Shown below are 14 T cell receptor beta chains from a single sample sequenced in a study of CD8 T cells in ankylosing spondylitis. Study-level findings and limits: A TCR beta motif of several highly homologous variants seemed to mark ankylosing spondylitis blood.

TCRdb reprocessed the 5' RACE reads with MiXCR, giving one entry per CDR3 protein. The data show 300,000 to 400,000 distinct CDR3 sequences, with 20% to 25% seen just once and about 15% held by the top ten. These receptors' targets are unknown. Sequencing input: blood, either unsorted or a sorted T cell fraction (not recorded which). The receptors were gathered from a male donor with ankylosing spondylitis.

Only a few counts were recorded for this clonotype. CDR3 sequence: CASSYSPQGEAFF. The CDR3 region has the DNA TGTGCCAGCAGTTACTCGCCCCAGGGTGAAGCTTTCTTT. This chain uses TRBV6-5 with TRBJ1-1; weak D call: TRBD1 (5 bases). The CDR3 sequence is 13 residues long. V was clipped by 0 bases and J by 7 bases, with 9 bases between them. Germline CDR1 MNHEY, CDR2 SVGAGI.

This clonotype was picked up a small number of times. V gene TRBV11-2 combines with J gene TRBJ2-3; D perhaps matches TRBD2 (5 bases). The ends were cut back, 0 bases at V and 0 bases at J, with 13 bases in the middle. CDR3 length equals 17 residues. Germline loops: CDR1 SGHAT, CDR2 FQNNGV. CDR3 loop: CASSLDPAAASTDTQYF. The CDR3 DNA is TGTGCCAGCAGCTTAGACCCAGCAGCGGCTAGCACAGATACGCAGTATTTT.

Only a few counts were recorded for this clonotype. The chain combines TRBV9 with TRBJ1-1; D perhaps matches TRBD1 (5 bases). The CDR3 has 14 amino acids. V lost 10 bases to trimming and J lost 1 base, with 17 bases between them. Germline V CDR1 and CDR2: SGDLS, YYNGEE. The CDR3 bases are TGTGCCCACCACCACGAGGGGTCGAACACTGAAGCTTTCTTT. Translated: CAHHHEGSNTEAFF.

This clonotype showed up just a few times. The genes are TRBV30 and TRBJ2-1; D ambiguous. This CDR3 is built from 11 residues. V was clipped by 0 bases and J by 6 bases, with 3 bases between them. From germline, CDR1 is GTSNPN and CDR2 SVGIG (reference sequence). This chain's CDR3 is CAWSVANEQFF. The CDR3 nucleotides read TGTGCCTGGAGTGTCGCCAATGAGCAGTTCTTC.

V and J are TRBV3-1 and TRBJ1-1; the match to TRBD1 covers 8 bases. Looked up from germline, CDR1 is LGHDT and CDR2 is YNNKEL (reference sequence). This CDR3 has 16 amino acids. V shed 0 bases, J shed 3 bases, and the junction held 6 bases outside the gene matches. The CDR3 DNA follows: TGTGCCAGCAGCCAAGATCTTGACAGGGGTGACACTGAAGCTTTCTTT. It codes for CASSQDLDRGDTEAFF.

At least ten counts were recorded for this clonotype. CDR3 residues: CASRAGQGPYGYTF. The CDR3 DNA sequence: TGCGCCAGCAGGGCCGGACAGGGACCCTATGGCTACACCTTC. V usage is TRBV5-1 and J usage is TRBJ1-2; 8 bases are a match to TRBD1. Germline V CDR1 and CDR2: SGHRS, YFSETQ. The CDR3 consists of 14 residues. The J segment lost 4 bases and the V segment lost 5 bases, leaving 7 bases of the junction unmatched.

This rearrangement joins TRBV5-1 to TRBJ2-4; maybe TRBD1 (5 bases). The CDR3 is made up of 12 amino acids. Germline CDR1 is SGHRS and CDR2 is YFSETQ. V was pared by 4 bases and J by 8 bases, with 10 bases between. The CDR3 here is CASSNLGDIQYF. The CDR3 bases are TGCGCCAGCAGCAATTTAGGGGACATTCAGTACTTC.

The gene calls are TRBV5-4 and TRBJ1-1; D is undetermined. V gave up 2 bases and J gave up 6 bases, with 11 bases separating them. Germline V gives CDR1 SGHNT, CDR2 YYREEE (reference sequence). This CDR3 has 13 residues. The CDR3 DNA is TGTGCCAGCAGCTTAGCGCGAGACGCTGAAGCTTTCTTT. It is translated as CASSLARDAEAFF.

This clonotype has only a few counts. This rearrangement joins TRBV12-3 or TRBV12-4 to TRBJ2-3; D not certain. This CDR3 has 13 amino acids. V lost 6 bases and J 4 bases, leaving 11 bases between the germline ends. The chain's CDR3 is CASSPIIADTQYF. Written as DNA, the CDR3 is TGTGCCAGCAGCCCGATTATTGCAGATACGCAGTATTTT.

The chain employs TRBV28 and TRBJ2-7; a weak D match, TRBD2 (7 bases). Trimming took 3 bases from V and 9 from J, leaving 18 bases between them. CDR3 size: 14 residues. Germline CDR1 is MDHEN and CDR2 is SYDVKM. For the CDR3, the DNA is TGTGCCAGCAGTTTTTTGGGGGCGCGCGGGGGGCAGTACTTC. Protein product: CASSFLGARGGQYF.

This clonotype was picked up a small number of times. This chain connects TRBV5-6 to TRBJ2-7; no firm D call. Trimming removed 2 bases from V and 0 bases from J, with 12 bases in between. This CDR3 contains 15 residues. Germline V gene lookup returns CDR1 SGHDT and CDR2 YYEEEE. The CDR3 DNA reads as TGTGCCAGCAGCTTCCCCTCAGGATTCTCCTACGAGCAGTACTTC. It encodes CASSFPSGFSYEQYF.

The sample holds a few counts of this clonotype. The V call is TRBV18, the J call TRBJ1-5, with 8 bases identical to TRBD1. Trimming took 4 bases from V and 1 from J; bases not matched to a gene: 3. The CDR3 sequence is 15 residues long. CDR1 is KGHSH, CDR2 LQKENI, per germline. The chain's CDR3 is CASSRQGRSNQPQHF. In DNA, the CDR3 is TGTGCCAGCTCACGACAGGGGCGCAGCAATCAGCCCCAGCATTTT.

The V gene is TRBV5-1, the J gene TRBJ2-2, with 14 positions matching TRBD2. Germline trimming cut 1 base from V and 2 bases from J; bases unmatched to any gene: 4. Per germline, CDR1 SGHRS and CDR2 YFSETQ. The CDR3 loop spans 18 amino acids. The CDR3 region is CASSLKGLAGDNTGELFF. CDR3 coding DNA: TGCGCCAGCAGCTTGAAGGGACTAGCGGGGGATAACACCGGGGAGCTGTTTTTT.

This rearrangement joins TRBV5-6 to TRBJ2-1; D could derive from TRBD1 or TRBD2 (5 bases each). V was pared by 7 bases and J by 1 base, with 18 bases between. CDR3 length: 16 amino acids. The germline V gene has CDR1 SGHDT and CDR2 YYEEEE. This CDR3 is CASLPRGRGSYNEQFF. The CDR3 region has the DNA TGTGCCAGCCTACCGAGGGGAAGGGGTTCCTACAATGAGCAGTTCTTC.